This T cell receptor beta chain emerged from a study of blood T cell repertoires in COVID-19. Losses at the gene ends were 5 bases for V and 5 bases for J; bases not matched to a gene: 7. The CDR3 is 15 amino acids. Germline V lookup: CDR1 LGHDT, CDR2 YNNKEL (reference sequence). Profiling relied on immunoSEQ multiplex PCR, and the TCRdb table lists in-frame clones only, not all of them. In the table there are 73,000 or so clones, roughly 84% of which are singletons. The sequence was obtained from a woman aged 55-69 years with acute or convalescent COVID-19. The chain recombines TRBV3-1 (or the pseudogene TRBV3-2) with TRBJ2-3; TRBD2 aligns across 10 bases. Sequenced material: peripheral blood. The CDR3 protein is CASSKLAGLGDTQYF. In DNA, the CDR3 is TGTGCCAGCAGCAAACTAGCGGGGCTGGGAGATACGCAGTATTTT.